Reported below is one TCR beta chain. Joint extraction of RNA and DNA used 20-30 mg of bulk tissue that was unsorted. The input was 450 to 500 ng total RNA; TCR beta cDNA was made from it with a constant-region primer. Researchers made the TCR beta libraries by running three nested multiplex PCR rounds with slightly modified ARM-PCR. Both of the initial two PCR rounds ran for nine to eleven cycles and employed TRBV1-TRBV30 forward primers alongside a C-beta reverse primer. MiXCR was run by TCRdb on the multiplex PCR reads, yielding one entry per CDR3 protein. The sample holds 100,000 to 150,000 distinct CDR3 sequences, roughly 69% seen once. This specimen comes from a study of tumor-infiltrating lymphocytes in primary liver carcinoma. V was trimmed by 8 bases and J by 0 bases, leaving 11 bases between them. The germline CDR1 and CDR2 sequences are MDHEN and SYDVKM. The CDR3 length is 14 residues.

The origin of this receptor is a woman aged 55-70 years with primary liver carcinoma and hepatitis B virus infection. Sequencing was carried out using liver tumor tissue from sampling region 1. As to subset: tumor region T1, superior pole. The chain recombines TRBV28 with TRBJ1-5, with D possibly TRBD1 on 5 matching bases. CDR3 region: CASVRGGSNQPQHF. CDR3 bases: TGTGCCAGCGTCCGCGGGGGTAGCAATCAGCCCCAGCATTTT.